Below, 17 T cell receptor beta chains from the same sample are listed, as sequenced in a study of T cell responses to AZD1222 COVID-19 vaccine. Clones were read by immunoSEQ multiplex PCR, and TCRdb kept only the in-frame ones, dropping some. The data hold around 130,000 clones, with just over 85% observed a single time. Here the sequenced sample was peripheral blood, taken on day 0 of AZD1222 vaccination. These receptors came from an adult in good health.

A single count supports this clone. The chain combines TRBV3-1 (or the pseudogene TRBV3-2) with TRBJ2-2; tentative D call: TRBD1 (6 bases). The CDR3 loop spans 15 amino acids. V shed 4 bases and J shed 1 base, with 10 bases lying between them. Germline V gene data show CDR1 as LGHDT and CDR2 as YNNKEL (reference sequence). The DNA for the CDR3 is TGTGCCAGCAGCCTTCGACAGGTGAACACCGGGGAGCTGTTTTTT. Protein product: CASSLRQVNTGELFF.

The chain joins TRBV28 to TRBJ1-2, with D perhaps TRBD1 (5 bases). V lost 6 bases to trimming and J lost 2 bases, with 13 bases between them. The CDR3 spans 14 residues. The germline V gene has CDR1 MDHEN and CDR2 SYDVKM. The CDR3 region is CASRTQGGNYGYTF. In nucleotides, the CDR3 is TGTGCCAGCAGGACCCAGGGAGGGAACTATGGCTACACCTTC.

This chain connects TRBV2 to TRBJ2-2, with D possibly being TRBD1 (5 bases). V was clipped by 6 bases and J by 0 bases, with 14 bases between them. The germline V gene has CDR1 SNHLY and CDR2 FYNNEI. The CDR3 totals 16 residues. CDR3 nucleotide sequence: TGTGCCAGCAGCGTACAGGCGACAGCGAACACCGGGGAGCTGTTTTTT. Translating it yields CASSVQATANTGELFF.

This chain connects TRBV10-3 to TRBJ1-2, with a tentative D call TRBD1 (6 bases). The V end lost 8 bases, the J end lost 0 bases, and 19 bases lay between the germline ends. The length of the CDR3 is 16 residues. The germline gives CDR1 ENHRY, CDR2 SYGVKD. CDR3 in DNA: TGTGCCATCTCCCAAACTGGACAGCATCCTAACTATGGCTACACCTTC. Translating gives CAISQTGQHPNYGYTF.

The chain is built from TRBV28 and TRBJ2-3; the match to TRBD2 covers 12 bases. Germline V lookup: CDR1 MDHEN, CDR2 SYDVKM. Trimming cost V 5 bases and J 0 bases; bases outside gene matches: 3. There are 16 residues in the CDR3. The CDR3 DNA reads as TGTGCCAGCAGTGGGGGGACTAGCGGGAGCACAGATACGCAGTATTTT. Translating it yields CASSGGTSGSTDTQYF. Variable domain in full (rest from reference TRBV28 and TRBJ2-3): DVKVTQSSRYLVKRTGEKVFLECVQDMDHENMFWYRQDPGLGLRLIYFSYDVKMKEKGDIPEGYSVSREKKERFSLILESASTNQTSMYLCASSGGTSGSTDTQYFGPGTRLTVL.

In regard to this clone: The sample contains more than one DNA sequence encoding this CDR3. Written as DNA, the CDR3 is TGTGCCACCAGCAGAGTTGTCCCAAGGGGGGATCAGCCCCAGCATTTT. Translated: CATSRVVPRGDQPQHF. This sequence joins TRBV15 and TRBJ1-5; D is possibly TRBD1 (6 bases). The V gene's germline CDR1 is LNHNV and CDR2 YYDKDF (reference sequence). The CDR3 runs to 16 residues. Trimming removed 1 base at V and 5 bases at J, with 15 bases between.

The rearrangement links TRBV27 to TRBJ2-3; D is perhaps TRBD2 (6 bases). The germline CDR1 and CDR2 sequences are MNHEY and SMNVEV (reference sequence). V lost 3 bases and J lost 4, with 14 bases in between. This CDR3 region has 15 residues. The CDR3 region is CASSLGYGGSDTQYF. DNA of the CDR3: TGTGCCAGCAGTTTGGGGTACGGGGGTTCAGATACGCAGTATTTT.

The chain combines TRBV5-5 with TRBJ2-5, with 9 bases identical to TRBD2. This CDR3 is 15 amino acids long. Unmatched junction bases numbered 4, after V lost 3 bases and J lost 1 base. Per germline, CDR1 SGHKS and CDR2 YYEKEE (reference sequence). The CDR3 is CASSSSGARQETQYF. As DNA, the CDR3 is TGTGCCAGCAGCTCTAGCGGGGCGCGCCAAGAGACCCAGTACTTC.

This clone was counted a single time. The rearrangement links TRBV13 to TRBJ2-2; 11 bases align to TRBD2. There are 19 residues in the CDR3. Per germline, CDR1 PRHDT and CDR2 FYEKMQ (reference sequence). The junction had 8 bases not matched to a gene; V was cut back by 2 bases and J by 0 bases. For the CDR3, the DNA is TGTGCCAGCAGCTTATGGGGACTAGCGGTTACATCGAACACCGGGGAGCTGTTTTTT. Encoded protein: CASSLWGLAVTSNTGELFF.

The chain links TRBV18 to TRBJ1-6; 8 bases agree with TRBD1. This CDR3 has 15 residues. Germline V gene lookup returns CDR1 KGHSH and CDR2 LQKENI. Trimming at V came to 2 bases and at J to 7 bases, leaving 4 bases not matched to a gene. CDR3 sequence (DNA): TGTGCCAGCTCACCAGGCAGGGGGCTGAATTCACCCCTCCACTTT. Translation gives CASSPGRGLNSPLHF.

The V call is TRBV14, the J call TRBJ2-7; 8 bases map to TRBD2. CDR3 length: 15 amino acids. The V gene's germline CDR1 is SGHDN and CDR2 FVKESK. V shed 4 bases and J 1 base; nucleotides not matched to a gene: 6. CDR3 nucleotide sequence: TGTGCCAGCAGCCCCAAGCGGGGGAGATCCTACGAGCAGTACTTC. This codes for CASSPKRGRSYEQYF.

This clone was observed a few times. The gene calls are TRBV2 and TRBJ2-7; tentative D call: TRBD1 (6 bases). Looked up from germline, CDR1 is SNHLY and CDR2 is FYNNEI. The length of the CDR3 is 15 residues. The V gene lost 2 bases and the J gene lost 0 bases, with 11 bases spanning the gap. This chain's CDR3 is CASSESPGVSYEQYF. DNA for the CDR3: TGTGCCAGCAGTGAATCTCCAGGGGTCTCCTACGAGCAGTACTTC.

CDR3 sequence reads: CASSVLTRGAEAFF. CDR3 sequence (DNA): TGTGCCAGCAGTGTGCTAACACGGGGGGCTGAAGCTTTCTTT. The V and J genes are TRBV2 and TRBJ1-1; D may be TRBD1 (5 bases). Germline V gene sequence: CDR1 SNHLY, CDR2 FYNNEI. The V and J ends lost 4 bases and 6 bases respectively, with 15 bases between them. The CDR3 totals 14 residues. Full variable domain (remainder filled in from reference TRBV2 and TRBJ1-1): EPEVTQTPSHQVTQMGQEVILRCVPISNHLYFYWYRQILGQKVEFLVSFYNNEISEKSEIFDDQFSVERPDGSNFTLKIRSTKLEDSAMYFCASSVLTRGAEAFFGQGTRLTVV.

This clone was seen only once. V usage is TRBV15 and J usage is TRBJ2-5; D might be TRBD1 or TRBD2, each matching 5 bases. The V and J ends lost 0 bases and 0 bases respectively, with 8 bases between them. The CDR3 runs 15 residues. Germline V CDR1 and CDR2: LNHNV, YYDKDF (reference sequence). CDR3: CATSRDQGHQETQYF. In nucleotides, the CDR3 is TGTGCCACCAGCAGAGATCAGGGACACCAAGAGACCCAGTACTTC. Full variable domain (missing parts from reference TRBV15 and TRBJ2-5): DAMVIQNPRYQVTQFGKPVTLSCSQTLNHNVMYWYQQKSSQAPKLLFHYYDKDFNNEADTPDNFQSRRPNTSFCFLDIRSPGLGDTAMYLCATSRDQGHQETQYFGPGTRLLVL.

V gene TRBV6-1 combines with J gene TRBJ2-4; 9 bases match TRBD2. The trim removed 2 bases at V and 5 bases at J, leaving 10 bases unmatched. The germline V gene encodes CDR1 MNHNS and CDR2 SASEGT. The CDR3 has 17 residues. Written as DNA, the CDR3 is TGTGCCAGCAGTGAATCCCCCGGCGGGGGGGCCCAAAACATTCAGTACTTC. This gives the protein CASSESPGGGAQNIQYF.

The chain uses TRBV18 and TRBJ2-7; 8 positions match TRBD2. Germline CDR1 reads KGHSH; CDR2 reads LQKENI. This CDR3 has 16 amino acids. V was clipped by 0 bases and J by 1 base; unmatched bases: 5. Here the CDR3 DNA reads TGTGCCAGCTCACCACCGAGCGGGGGCCGATCCTACGAGCAGTACTTC. It is translated as CASSPPSGGRSYEQYF.

The V and J genes are TRBV7-6 and TRBJ2-1; D not certain. In germline, CDR1 is SGHVS, CDR2 FNYEAQ. CDR3 length equals 17 residues. V gave up 2 bases and J gave up 0 bases, with 14 bases separating them. Here the CDR3 reads CASSLIHQISSYNEQFF. The CDR3 DNA follows: TGTGCCAGCAGCTTAATCCACCAGATAAGCTCCTACAATGAGCAGTTCTTC.